This record concerns one T cell receptor (beta chain) sequence. The antigen remains undetermined. Produced via immunoSEQ multiplex PCR; TCRdb's table is partial and in-frame only. The top ten hold roughly 2% of the sample, which has roughly 320,000 clones, over 80% seen once. The germline V gene has CDR1 SEHNR and CDR2 FQNEAQ (reference sequence). Deletions cut 1 base from V and 0 bases from J, with 13 bases between. The CDR3 length is 17 residues. This specimen belongs to a study of Ad26.COV2.S vaccination and SARS-CoV-2 variants. Whole-study findings and limits: Relative to placebo recipients, vaccine recipients exhibited elevated spike-specific TCR breadth.

The sample's treatment: roughly 19 received Ad26.COV2.S at low or high dose, single or two shots; five or six received placebo; per-sample allocation not given. Specimens were obtained on day 63 following the first vaccine or placebo injection. An 18-55-year-old adult in Boston served as donor. The rearrangement uses TRBV7-9 and TRBJ1-5; TRBD1 is a possible D gene (5 bases). This clonotype was sampled from a person aged 18-60 years who received the Ad26.COV2.S COVID-19 vaccine or a placebo. The sample was peripheral blood, taken in a trial of Ad26.COV2.S vaccine versus placebo. CDR3 bases: TGTGCCAGCAGCTTAGTGTGGGGGGAATATAGCAATCAGCCCCAGCATTTT. Translated, it gives CASSLVWGEYSNQPQHF.